This T cell receptor (beta chain) was captured in a study of blood T cell repertoires in COVID-19. Across the whole study: Whether acute or convalescent, the COVID-19 samples came from the United States, Italy and Spain. Sample material is recorded as cDNA or gDNA derived from T cells, B-cell-depleted T cells, or PBMCs.

The CDR3 runs to 15 residues. Trimming stripped 0 bases from V and 0 bases from J, with 8 bases between. CDR1 is LGHDT and CDR2 is YNNKEL in the germline V gene (reference sequence). Under the authors' procedure: By means of reference gene primer amplification, nucleated cell counts were estimated. Data came from immunoSEQ multiplex PCR; TCRdb stores just in-frame clones and leaves some out. The DNA gave D and trimming, while V, J and clone size come from that table. Of fewer than 120,000 clones in the sample, 65% to 80% were seen once. The TCR originated in a woman aged 55 to 70 with acute or convalescent COVID-19. The gene calls are TRBV3-1 (or the pseudogene TRBV3-2) and TRBJ1-2; D not resolved. The sample taken for sequencing was peripheral blood. The CDR3 here is CASSQERSPNYGYTF. CDR3 DNA sequence: TGTGCCAGCAGCCAAGAAAGGAGCCCTAACTATGGCTACACCTTC.